The 13 T cell receptor beta chains given below trace back to one sample, sequenced in a study of early T cells in non-severe SARS-CoV-2 infection. Using its own MiXCR run on the 5' RACE reads, TCRdb lists one record per CDR3 protein. The sample lists just under 45,000 distinct CDR3 sequences; about a tenth were seen once. The sample taken for sequencing was whole blood. These receptors were taken from an adult who was a healthcare worker with PCR-confirmed SARS-CoV-2 infection or an uninfected control (not recorded which).

This clonotype occurred many times. The chain recombines TRBV7-6 with TRBJ1-1, with 8 bases lining up with TRBD1. Trimming at V came to 0 bases and at J to 8 bases, leaving 5 bases not matched to a gene. The length of the CDR3 is 14 residues. In germline, CDR1 is SGHVS, CDR2 FNYEAQ. The CDR3 loop is CASSLAEHRGEAFF. CDR3 bases: TGTGCCAGCAGCTTAGCGGAACACAGGGGGGAAGCTTTCTTT.

This clonotype has ten or more counts. The chain uses TRBV12-3 or TRBV12-4 and TRBJ1-1; possibly TRBD1 for D (5 bases). This CDR3 has 14 residues. V was cut by 3 bases and J by 0 bases, with 8 bases left in between. CDR3 nucleotides: TGTGCCAGCAGTTTGGGACTGATGAACACTGAAGCTTTCTTT. Its protein product is CASSLGLMNTEAFF.

The V and J genes are TRBV7-2 and TRBJ1-1; perhaps TRBD1 as D (6 bases). The V and J ends lost 5 bases and 5 bases respectively, with 12 bases between them. Germline CDR1 SGHTA, CDR2 FQGNSA. This CDR3 region has 13 residues. The CDR3 coding sequence is TGTGCCAGCAGCCCTTTACAGGGAACTGAAGCTTTCTTT. Protein sequence: CASSPLQGTEAFF.

This clonotype was recorded at least ten times. The rearrangement joins TRBV4-2 to TRBJ2-2; 10 bases are a match to TRBD2. With 2 bases clipped from V and 6 bases from J, the junction kept 3 bases outside the gene matches. This CDR3 is built from 15 residues. Germline CDR1 and CDR2: LGHNA and YNFKEQ. CDR3 in amino acids: CASSQLAGVPGELFF. The DNA of the CDR3 is TGTGCCAGCAGCCAACTAGCGGGGGTCCCCGGGGAGCTGTTTTTT.

Concerning this clonotype itself: Possible read error: a much larger clone is one base away. The gene calls are TRBV20-1 and TRBJ2-1, with 9 bases aligning to TRBD2. Germline V CDR1 and CDR2: DFQATT, SNEGSKA (reference sequence). The CDR3 is made up of 15 amino acids. As DNA, the CDR3 is TGCAGTGCCCTAATGACCCTAGCGGGGAACAATGTGCAGTTCTTC. It is translated as CSALMTLAGNNVQFF.

This clonotype was seen a few times. This chain links TRBV6-2 or TRBV6-3 with TRBJ2-1, with 7 bases identical to TRBD2. V lost 6 bases to trimming and J lost 2 bases; unmatched junction nucleotides: 4. The CDR3 totals 14 residues. The V gene's germline CDR1 is MNHEY and CDR2 SVGEGT. CDR3 loop: CASRRLATYNEQFF. CDR3 nucleotide sequence: TGTGCCAGCAGAAGACTAGCCACCTACAATGAGCAGTTCTTC.

This clonotype has ten or more counts. The limits of the CDR3 on the DNA are not certain, so only TCRdb's listed CDR3 is given. J is TRBJ1-5 and V is TRBV20-1; the table's D call, TRBD1, was not checked against the DNA. Germline CDR1 and CDR2: DFQATT and SNEGSKA (reference sequence). The CDR3 extends over 17 residues, inclusive of both ends. CDR3 in amino acids: CSARASAPVIGNQPQHF.

CDR3 nucleotides: TGTGCCAGCAGTTTAGTCCCCGGGGCTCAAGTTGGCTACACCTTC. It encodes CASSLVPGAQVGYTF. V and J are TRBV27 and TRBJ1-2, with TRBD1 as a possible D gene (5 bases). V was clipped by 2 bases and J by 7 bases, with 17 bases between them. CDR3 size: 15 residues. Germline CDR1 is MNHEY and CDR2 is SMNVEV (reference sequence).

This clonotype was seen a few times. The chain employs TRBV7-2 and TRBJ2-1; 10 nucleotides match TRBD1. Germline trimming cut 3 bases from V and 6 bases from J; bases unmatched to any gene: 5. The V gene's germline CDR1 is SGHTA and CDR2 FQGNSA. The CDR3 is made up of 15 amino acids. CDR3 nucleotide sequence: TGTGCCAGCAGCTTCGACAGGGGGCGCGGCAATGAGCAGTTCTTC. Translating gives CASSFDRGRGNEQFF.

The sample holds a few counts of this clonotype. The J gene is TRBJ1-1, the V gene TRBV6-2 or TRBV6-3; 7 bases fit TRBD1. The CDR3 has 16 amino acids. CDR1 is MNHEY and CDR2 is SVGEGT in the germline V gene. V was pared by 6 bases and J by 2 bases, with 12 bases of the junction left unmatched. CDR3 residues: CASRSGSGTENTEAFF. In DNA form, the CDR3 reads TGTGCCAGCAGATCAGGATCCGGGACAGAAAACACTGAAGCTTTCTTT.

This clonotype was seen only a few times. DNA of the CDR3: TGTGCCAGCAACGGCAGAGACACAGATACGCAGTATTTT. It translates to CASNGRDTDTQYF. The chain combines TRBV2 with TRBJ2-3, with D uncertain. V lost 7 bases, J lost 2 bases, and 10 bases lay in between. In germline, CDR1 is SNHLY, CDR2 FYNNEI. The CDR3 runs to 13 residues.

Many counts were recorded for this clonotype. J is TRBJ2-3 and V is TRBV5-5, with D unresolved. V lost 2 bases and J lost 5, with 6 bases in between. This CDR3 region has 12 residues. CDR1 SGHKS and CDR2 YYEKEE come from the germline V gene (reference sequence). This CDR3 reads CASSFSRDTQYF. The DNA for the CDR3 is TGTGCCAGCAGCTTCTCACGAGATACGCAGTATTTT.

This clonotype has ten or more counts. The V call is TRBV2, the J call TRBJ1-4; 7 nucleotides agree with TRBD1. Looked up from germline, CDR1 is SNHLY and CDR2 is FYNNEI. This CDR3 has 15 amino acids. Trimming took 1 base from V and 5 from J; bases not matched to a gene: 4. The CDR3 DNA reads TGTGCCAGCAGTGAAGTGGCGACAGGGAATGAAAAACTGTTTTTT. This encodes CASSEVATGNEKLFF.